The rows below give T cell receptor beta chains drawn from one sample of a study of STAT3 mutations in large granular lymphocyte leukemia. TCRdb's table, derived via immunoSEQ multiplex PCR, lists solely in-frame clones and lacks some. The table shows 12,000 or so clones, with 85% occurring only once. Material: peripheral blood mononuclear cells. These receptors came from a man aged 80 or over with T-cell large granular lymphocyte leukemia. Some clones in this sample may be carry-over from other donors' samples. The CDR3 runs from the conserved cysteine through the conserved F or W. The order of the fields is J gene, V gene, D gene, clone size, CDR3 DNA, CDR3 protein. A D gene is named only where the DNA matches it firmly. Size is stated for part of the rows, as once, few or many counts, or as a class when the clone is expanded.

TRBJ1-5,TRBV28,-,few,TGTGCCAGCAGTTTAGGCCAGGCGTATAGCAATCAGCCCCAGCATTTT,CASSLGQAYSNQPQHF
TRBJ2-3,TRBV7-2,TRBD2,-,TGTGCCAGCAGCTTGGGACTAGCGGGTACAGATACGCAGTATTTT,CASSLGLAGTDTQYF
TRBJ1-2,TRBV10-3,-,few,TGTGCCACCAAAAGGGCTCGGGGCTACACCTTC,CATKRARGYTF
TRBJ1-2,TRBV4-3,TRBD1,once,TGCGCCAGCAGCCGCTTTCCGGGACAGGCGGCGGGCTACACCTTC,CASSRFPGQAAGYTF
TRBJ1-1,TRBV27,-,few,TGTGCCAGCAGTCCGGGACACTTAGGGAGGACTGAAGCTTTCTTT,CASSPGHLGRTEAFF
TRBJ1-3,TRBV28,-,once,TGTGCCAGCAGTTTATTTCAGGGAGGCTCTGGAAACACCATATATTTT,CASSLFQGGSGNTIYF
TRBJ2-5,TRBV7-8,-,-,TGTGCCAGCAGCTTATCCCGGGAATCAGAGACCCAGTACTTC,CASSLSRESETQYF
TRBJ1-2,TRBV7-2,-,-,TGTGCCAGCAGCTTAGATCAGACAGGCAGTAACTATGGCTACACCTTC,CASSLDQTGSNYGYTF
TRBJ1-4,TRBV29-1,-,-,TGCAGCGTTGCGGGCAATGAAAAACTGTTTTTT,CSVAGNEKLFF
TRBJ1-1,TRBV4-3,-,-,TGCGCCAGCAGCCAGGTGCCCGCTTTCGGGTATGAAGCTTTCTTT,CASSQVPAFGYEAFF
TRBJ1-5,TRBV5-8,-,-,TGTGCCAGCAGCTTGTTGGGGTATAGCAATCAGCCCCAGCATTTT,CASSLLGYSNQPQHF
TRBJ1-1,TRBV18,-,-,TGTGCCAGCTCACAGGGGAACACTGAAGCTTTCTTT,CASSQGNTEAFF
TRBJ1-5,TRBV6-6,-,-,TGTGCCAGCAGTTCCCCTGGGTGGGAGGTAGGTCAGCCCCAGCATTTT,CASSSPGWEVGQPQHF
TRBJ1-2,TRBV2,-,-,TGTGCCAGCGGCCAACGACCCCTGCGGAATGGCTACACCTTC,CASGQRPLRNGYTF
TRBJ2-7,TRBV7-8,-,-,TGTGCCAGCAGCTTAGCCGCCCCCTTAGCGGTGACCTACGAGCAGTACTTC,CASSLAAPLAVTYEQYF
TRBJ2-3,TRBV5-1,-,-,TGCGCCAGCAGCTTGCAGTCAGATACGCAGTATTTT,CASSLQSDTQYF
TRBJ1-2,TRBV19,-,few,TGTGCCACCACAGCCCTACACTATGGCTACACCTTC,CATTALHYGYTF